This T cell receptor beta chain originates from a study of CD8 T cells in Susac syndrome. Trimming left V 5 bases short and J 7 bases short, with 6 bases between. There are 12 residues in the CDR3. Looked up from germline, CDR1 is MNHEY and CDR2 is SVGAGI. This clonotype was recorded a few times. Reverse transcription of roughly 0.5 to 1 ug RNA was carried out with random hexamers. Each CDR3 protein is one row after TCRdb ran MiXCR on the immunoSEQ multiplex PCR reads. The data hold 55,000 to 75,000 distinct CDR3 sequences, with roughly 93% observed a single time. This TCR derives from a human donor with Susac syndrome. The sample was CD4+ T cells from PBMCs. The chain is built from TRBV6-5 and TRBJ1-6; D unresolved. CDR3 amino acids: CASSRTNSPLHF. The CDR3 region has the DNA TGTGCCAGCAGTCGGACCAATTCACCCCTCCACTTT.